The clone carrying this T cell receptor beta chain was seen a handful of times. Its antigen is still unknown. The protocol was immunoSEQ multiplex PCR, while the TCRdb copy is restricted to in-frame clones and leaves out a portion. The table has 60,000 or so clones, more than 70% seen once. The CDR3 covers 14 residues. Germline loops: CDR1 KGHSH, CDR2 LQKENI. Trimming stripped 3 bases from V and 2 bases from J, with 10 bases between. The source of the sample is a study of OX40 agonist ivuxolimab in advanced cancers. Whole-study findings and limits: Both CD4+ and CD8+ T cell populations in blood had undergone clonal expansion by week 6 at 0.1 to 3.0 mg/kg. Expanded peripheral T-cell antigen specificity went undetermined.

This specimen was CD4+ or CD8+ T cells sorted from blood, taken in a trial of the OX40 agonist ivuxolimab. The clonotype comes from an adult with an advanced solid tumor such as melanoma, head and neck, liver or kidney cancer. This sequence joins TRBV18 and TRBJ1-1, with a possible D match to TRBD1 (5 bases). CDR3 sequence reads: CASSPQGKNTEAFF. CDR3 in DNA: TGTGCCAGCTCACCCCAGGGAAAAAACACTGAAGCTTTCTTT. Drawing the rest from reference TRBV18 and TRBJ1-1, the complete variable domain is NAGVMQNPRHLVRRRGQEARLRCSPMKGHSHVYWYRQLPEEGLKFMVYLQKENIIDESGMPKERFSAEFPKEGPSILRIQQVVRGDSAAYFCASSPQGKNTEAFFGQGTRLTVV.